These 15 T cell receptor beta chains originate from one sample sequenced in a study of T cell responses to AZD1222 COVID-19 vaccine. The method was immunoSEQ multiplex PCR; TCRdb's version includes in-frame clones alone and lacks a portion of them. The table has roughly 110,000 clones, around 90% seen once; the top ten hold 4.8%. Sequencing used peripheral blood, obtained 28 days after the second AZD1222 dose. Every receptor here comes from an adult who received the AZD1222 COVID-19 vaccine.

The CDR3 spells CATSDGGGETQYF. The CDR3, as DNA: TGTGCCACCAGTGACGGGGGAGGAGAGACCCAGTACTTC. V is TRBV24-1 and J is TRBJ2-5, with TRBD2 as a possible D gene (6 bases). Germline CDR1 KGHDR, CDR2 SFDVKD. The V gene lost 4 bases and the J gene lost 4 bases, with 9 bases spanning the gap. CDR3 length: 13 residues.

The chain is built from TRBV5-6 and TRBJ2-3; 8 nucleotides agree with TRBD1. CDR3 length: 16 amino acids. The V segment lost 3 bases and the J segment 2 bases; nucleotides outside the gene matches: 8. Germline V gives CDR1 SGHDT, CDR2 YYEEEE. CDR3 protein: CASSSPGQEFTDTQYF. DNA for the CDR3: TGTGCCAGCAGCTCACCGGGACAGGAGTTCACAGATACGCAGTATTTT.

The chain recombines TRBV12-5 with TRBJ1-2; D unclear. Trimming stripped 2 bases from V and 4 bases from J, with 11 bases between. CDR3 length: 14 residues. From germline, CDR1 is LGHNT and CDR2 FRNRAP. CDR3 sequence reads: CASGLLRLAYGYTF. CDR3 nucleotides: TGTGCTAGTGGTTTGCTTCGGCTTGCCTATGGCTACACCTTC.

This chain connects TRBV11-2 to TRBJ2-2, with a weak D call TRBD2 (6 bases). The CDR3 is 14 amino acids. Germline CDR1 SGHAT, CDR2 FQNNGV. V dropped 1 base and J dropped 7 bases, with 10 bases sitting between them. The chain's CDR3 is CASSLGLVGGELFF. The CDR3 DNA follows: TGTGCCAGCAGCTTAGGACTAGTTGGCGGGGAGCTGTTTTTT.

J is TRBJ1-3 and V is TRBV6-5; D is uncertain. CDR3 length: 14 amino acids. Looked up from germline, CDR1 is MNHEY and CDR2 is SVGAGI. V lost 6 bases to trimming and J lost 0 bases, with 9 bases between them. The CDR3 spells CASSRGNSGNTIYF. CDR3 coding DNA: TGTGCCAGCAGCCGCGGGAACTCTGGAAACACCATATATTTT.

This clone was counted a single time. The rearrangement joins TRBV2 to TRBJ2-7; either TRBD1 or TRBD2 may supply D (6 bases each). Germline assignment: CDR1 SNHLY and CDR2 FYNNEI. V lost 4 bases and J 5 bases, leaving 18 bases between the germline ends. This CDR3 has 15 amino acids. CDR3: CASSGGSWGADEQYF. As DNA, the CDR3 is TGTGCCAGCAGTGGTGGGTCTTGGGGGGCCGACGAGCAGTACTTC.

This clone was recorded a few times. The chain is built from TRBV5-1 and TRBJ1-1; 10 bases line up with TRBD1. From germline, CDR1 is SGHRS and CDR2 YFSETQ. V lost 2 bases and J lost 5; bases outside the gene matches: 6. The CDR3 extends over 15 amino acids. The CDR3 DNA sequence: TGCGCCAGCAGCTTCAGGACAGGGGGAGGAACTGAAGCTTTCTTT. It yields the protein CASSFRTGGGTEAFF.

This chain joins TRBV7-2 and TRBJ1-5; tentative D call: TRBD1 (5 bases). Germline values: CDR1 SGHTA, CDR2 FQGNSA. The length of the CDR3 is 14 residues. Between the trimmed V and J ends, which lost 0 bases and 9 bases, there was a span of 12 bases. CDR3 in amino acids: CASSLAPGSPPQHF. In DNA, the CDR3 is TGTGCCAGCAGCTTAGCCCCAGGGAGCCCGCCCCAGCATTTT.

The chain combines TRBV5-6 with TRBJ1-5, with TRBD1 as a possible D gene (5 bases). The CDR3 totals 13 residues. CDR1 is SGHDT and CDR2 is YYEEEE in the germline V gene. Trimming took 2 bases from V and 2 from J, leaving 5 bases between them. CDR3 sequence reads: CASSFRGNQPQHF. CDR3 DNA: TGTGCCAGCAGCTTCAGGGGCAATCAGCCCCAGCATTTT.

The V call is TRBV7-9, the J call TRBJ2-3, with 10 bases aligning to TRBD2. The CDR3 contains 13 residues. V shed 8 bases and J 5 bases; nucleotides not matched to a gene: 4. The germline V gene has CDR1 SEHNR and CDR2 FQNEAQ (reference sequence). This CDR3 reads CASRLAGVDTQYF. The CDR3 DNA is TGTGCCAGCCGACTAGCGGGCGTAGATACGCAGTATTTT. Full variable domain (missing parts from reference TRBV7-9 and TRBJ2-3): DTGVSQNPRHKITKRGQNVTFRCDPISEHNRLYWYRQTLGQGPEFLTYFQNEAQLEKSRLLSDRFSAERPKGSFSTLEIQRTEQGDSAMYLCASRLAGVDTQYFGPGTRLTVL.

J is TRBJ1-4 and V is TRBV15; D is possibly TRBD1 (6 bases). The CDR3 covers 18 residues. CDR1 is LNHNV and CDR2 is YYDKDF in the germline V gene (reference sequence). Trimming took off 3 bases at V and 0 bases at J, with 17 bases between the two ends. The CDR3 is CATSRETGTYATNEKLFF. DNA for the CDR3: TGTGCCACCAGCAGGGAAACCGGGACATACGCAACTAATGAAAAACTGTTTTTT. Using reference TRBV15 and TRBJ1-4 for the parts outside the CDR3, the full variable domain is DAMVIQNPRYQVTQFGKPVTLSCSQTLNHNVMYWYQQKSSQAPKLLFHYYDKDFNNEADTPDNFQSRRPNTSFCFLDIRSPGLGDTAMYLCATSRETGTYATNEKLFFGSGTQLSVL.

CDR3 in DNA: TGTGCCAGTCGACAGGGGAAAGGCTATGGCTACACCTTC. This gives the protein CASRQGKGYGYTF. The chain carries TRBV27 and TRBJ1-2, with TRBD1 identical over 8 bases. The V gene's germline CDR1 is MNHEY and CDR2 SMNVEV (reference sequence). The length of the CDR3 is 13 residues. The trim removed 9 bases at V and 4 bases at J, leaving 7 bases unmatched.

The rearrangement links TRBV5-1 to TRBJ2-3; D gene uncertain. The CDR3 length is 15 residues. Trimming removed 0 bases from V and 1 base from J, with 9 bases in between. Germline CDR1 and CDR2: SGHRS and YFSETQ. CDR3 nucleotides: TGCGCCAGCAGCTTGGAGGGCACCGGCACAGATACGCAGTATTTT. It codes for CASSLEGTGTDTQYF.

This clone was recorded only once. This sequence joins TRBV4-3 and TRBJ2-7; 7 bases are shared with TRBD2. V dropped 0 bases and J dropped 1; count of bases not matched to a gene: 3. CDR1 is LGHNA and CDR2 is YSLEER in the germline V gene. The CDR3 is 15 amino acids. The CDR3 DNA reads TGCGCCAGCAGCCAAGATCGGGGGGAGTCCTACGAGCAGTACTTC. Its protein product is CASSQDRGESYEQYF.

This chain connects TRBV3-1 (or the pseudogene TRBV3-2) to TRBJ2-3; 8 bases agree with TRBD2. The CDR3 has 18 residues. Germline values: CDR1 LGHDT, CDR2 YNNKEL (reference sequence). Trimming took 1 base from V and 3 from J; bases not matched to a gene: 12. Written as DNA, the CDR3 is TGTGCCAGCAGCCAAGGACGACTAACGGGGGGGCCGACAGATACGCAGTATTTT. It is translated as CASSQGRLTGGPTDTQYF.